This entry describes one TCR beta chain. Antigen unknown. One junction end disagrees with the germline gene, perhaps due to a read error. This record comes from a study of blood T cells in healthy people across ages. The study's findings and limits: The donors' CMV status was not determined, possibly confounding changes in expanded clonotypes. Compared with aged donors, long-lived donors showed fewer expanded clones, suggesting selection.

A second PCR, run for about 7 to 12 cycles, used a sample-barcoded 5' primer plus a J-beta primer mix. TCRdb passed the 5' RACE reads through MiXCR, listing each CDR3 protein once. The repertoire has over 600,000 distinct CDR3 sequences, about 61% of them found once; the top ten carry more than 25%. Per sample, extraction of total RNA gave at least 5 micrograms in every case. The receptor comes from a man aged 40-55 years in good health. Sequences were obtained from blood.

CDR3 DNA sequence: TGCGCCAGCAGTCGTTCCCGGGACAGCCTTCACTACTATGAGCAGTTCTTC. Amino acid sequence: CASSRSRDSLHYYEQFF. The V gene is TRBV23-1, the J gene TRBJ2-1; 7 bases are a match to TRBD1. TRBV23-1 is flagged as an ORF with uncertain function. This CDR3 region has 17 residues.